One TCR beta chain is described in this entry. The data stem from a study of blood T cell repertoires in COVID-19. Study context: There were acute and convalescent COVID-19 samples, and they came from the United States, Italy and Spain. PBMCs, B-cell-depleted T cells, or T cells were the source of the cDNA or gDNA that made up the material.

This CDR3 is 16 amino acids long. Germline CDR1 reads LGHNT; CDR2 reads FRNRAP. With 5 bases clipped from V and 5 bases from J, the junction kept 14 bases outside the gene matches. The authors' processing: Amplification of reference gene primers provided the estimated nucleated cell counts. TCRdb's copy holds only in-frame clones and misses some; the assay was immunoSEQ multiplex PCR. That table furnishes V, J and clone size, whereas the DNA furnished D and trimming. The data contain 16,000 or so clones, roughly nine tenths of them seen just once; the ten biggest clones take up about 49%. This chain connects TRBV12-5 to TRBJ2-5; 7 bases are a match to TRBD2. Sequences were obtained from peripheral blood. This receptor was taken from a human donor in a cohort sampled during active COVID-19. CDR3: CASGPRRGEVPETQYF. As DNA, the CDR3 is TGTGCTAGTGGTCCACGTCGGGGGGAGGTACCGGAGACCCAGTACTTC.